The rows below give T cell receptor beta chains drawn from one sample of a study of cytomegalovirus exposure and HLA in healthy donors. Some clones are missing from TCRdb's copy, which holds only in-frame ones; the method was immunoSEQ multiplex PCR. The sample carries about 69,000 clones, 55% to 75% recorded once. Material: PBMCs. These receptors originate from a woman aged 30 to 39 in good health and CMV-seronegative. The CDR3 runs from the conserved cysteine through the conserved F or W. The order of the fields is D gene, V gene, clone size, J gene, CDR3 protein, CDR3 DNA. D genes are given only for firm matches. Some rows have no size entry. The others give once, few or many, or a class for an expanded clone.

d_call: NA; v_call: TRBV21-1; clone_size: once; j_call: TRBJ1-3; cdr3_aa: CASSKDDRSGNTIYF; cdr3_nt: TGTGCCAGCAGCAAGGATGACAGGTCTGGAAACACCATATATTTT
d_call: NA; v_call: TRBV27; clone_size: few; j_call: TRBJ1-6; cdr3_aa: CASTDLPYNSPLHF; cdr3_nt: TGTGCCAGCACCGACTTGCCCTATAATTCACCCCTCCACTTT
d_call: NA; v_call: TRBV19; clone_size: NA; j_call: TRBJ1-2; cdr3_aa: CASSRHDSYTF; cdr3_nt: TGTGCCAGTAGTAGACACGATTCCTACACCTTC
d_call: TRBD1; v_call: TRBV9; clone_size: NA; j_call: TRBJ2-5; cdr3_aa: CASSDPTGAQETQYF; cdr3_nt: TGTGCCAGCAGCGACCCGACAGGGGCTCAAGAGACCCAGTACTTC
d_call: TRBD1; v_call: TRBV9; clone_size: once; j_call: TRBJ1-1; cdr3_aa: CASSVEDRSPTEAFF; cdr3_nt: TGTGCCAGCAGCGTAGAGGACAGGTCGCCGACTGAAGCTTTCTTT
d_call: NA; v_call: TRBV6-4; clone_size: NA; j_call: TRBJ1-6; cdr3_aa: CASTPNPGISPLHF; cdr3_nt: TGTGCCAGCACACCTAACCCAGGGATTTCACCCCTCCACTTT
d_call: NA; v_call: TRBV6-5; clone_size: NA; j_call: TRBJ2-4; cdr3_aa: CASSLSTGKNIQYF; cdr3_nt: TGTGCCAGCAGTTTGTCGACCGGGAAAAACATTCAGTACTTC
d_call: TRBD1; v_call: TRBV5-4; clone_size: NA; j_call: TRBJ1-1; cdr3_aa: CASSPGQFEATEAFF; cdr3_nt: TGTGCCAGCAGCCCGGGACAGTTTGAAGCCACTGAAGCTTTCTTT
d_call: NA; v_call: TRBV4-2; clone_size: few; j_call: TRBJ2-7; cdr3_aa: CASSQYRDGGYEQYF; cdr3_nt: TGTGCCAGCAGCCAATACCGTGACGGGGGCTACGAGCAGTACTTC
d_call: NA; v_call: TRBV6-5; clone_size: NA; j_call: TRBJ2-6; cdr3_aa: CASSYSLRSGANVLTF; cdr3_nt: TGTGCCAGCAGTTACTCGCTGCGGTCTGGGGCCAACGTCCTGACTTTC
d_call: NA; v_call: TRBV21-1; clone_size: NA; j_call: TRBJ2-7; cdr3_aa: CASSINRGPYEQYF; cdr3_nt: TGTGCCAGCAGCATTAACAGGGGACCCTACGAGCAGTACTTC
d_call: NA; v_call: TRBV6-1; clone_size: NA; j_call: TRBJ2-2; cdr3_aa: CASRAQGRNTGELFF; cdr3_nt: TGTGCCAGCAGGGCCCAAGGGAGAAACACCGGGGAGCTGTTTTTT
d_call: NA; v_call: TRBV7-9; clone_size: once; j_call: TRBJ2-1; cdr3_aa: CASSLGRDEQFF; cdr3_nt: TGTGCCAGCAGCTTAGGCCGGGATGAGCAGTTCTTC
d_call: TRBD2; v_call: TRBV2; clone_size: few; j_call: TRBJ2-1; cdr3_aa: CASRTSGGEQNEQFF; cdr3_nt: TGTGCCAGCAGAACTAGCGGGGGGGAACAGAATGAGCAGTTCTTC
d_call: NA; v_call: TRBV6-5; clone_size: few; j_call: TRBJ1-1; cdr3_aa: CASSFLNTEAFF; cdr3_nt: TGTGCCAGCAGTTTCCTTAACACTGAAGCTTTCTTT
d_call: NA; v_call: TRBV29-1; clone_size: NA; j_call: TRBJ1-1; cdr3_aa: CSVEHVPRVGFF; cdr3_nt: TGCAGCGTTGAACACGTTCCCCGTGTCGGTTTCTTT
d_call: NA; v_call: TRBV15; clone_size: NA; j_call: TRBJ2-1; cdr3_aa: CATSRVGGSKNEQFF; cdr3_nt: TGTGCCACCAGCAGAGTAGGAGGCAGTAAAAATGAGCAGTTCTTC
d_call: TRBD1; v_call: TRBV18; clone_size: NA; j_call: TRBJ1-1; cdr3_aa: CASSAGQGTNTEAFF; cdr3_nt: TGTGCCAGCTCGGCAGGACAGGGGACGAACACTGAAGCTTTCTTT
d_call: NA; v_call: TRBV7-2; clone_size: NA; j_call: TRBJ1-1; cdr3_aa: CASSLAGPEAFF; cdr3_nt: TGTGCCAGCAGCTTAGCCGGTCCTGAAGCTTTCTTT
d_call: NA; v_call: TRBV18; clone_size: NA; j_call: TRBJ2-5; cdr3_aa: CASSPGRETQYF; cdr3_nt: TGTGCCAGCTCACCAGGGAGAGAGACCCAGTACTTC
d_call: TRBD2; v_call: TRBV7-2; clone_size: NA; j_call: TRBJ2-6; cdr3_aa: CASSSGRGFSGANVLTF; cdr3_nt: TGTGCCAGCAGCTCCGGGCGGGGGTTCTCTGGGGCCAACGTCCTGACTTTC
d_call: NA; v_call: TRBV10-3; clone_size: NA; j_call: TRBJ2-7; cdr3_aa: CAIRDRLDYEQYF; cdr3_nt: TGTGCCATCCGGGACAGACTAGACTACGAGCAGTACTTC
d_call: NA; v_call: TRBV6-1; clone_size: NA; j_call: TRBJ2-5; cdr3_aa: CASSEAVAGSETQYF; cdr3_nt: TGTGCCAGCAGTGAAGCGGTGGCGGGTTCAGAGACCCAGTACTTC
d_call: NA; v_call: TRBV2; clone_size: many; j_call: TRBJ2-7; cdr3_aa: CASEKGTGSYEQYF; cdr3_nt: TGTGCCAGCGAGAAAGGGACTGGCTCCTACGAGCAGTACTTC
d_call: TRBD2; v_call: TRBV18; clone_size: NA; j_call: TRBJ2-7; cdr3_aa: CASSPGLAGSNEQYF; cdr3_nt: TGTGCCAGCTCACCCGGACTAGCGGGGTCAAACGAGCAGTACTTC
d_call: TRBD1; v_call: TRBV14; clone_size: NA; j_call: TRBJ1-1; cdr3_aa: CASSPRQGQGFGNTEAFF; cdr3_nt: TGTGCCAGCAGCCCGCGCCAGGGACAGGGATTTGGGAACACTGAAGCTTTCTTT